Below, 25 T cell receptor beta chains from the same sample are listed, as sequenced in a study of blood T cell repertoires in COVID-19 (dated by TCRdb to 2020 to 2021). Library prep was done by the immunoSEQ multiplex PCR assay. In TCRdb, the immuneACCESS table is reduced to in-frame sequences with V and J assigned. These tables do not hold every clone; where another copy was compared, an unresolved V gene accounts for under half, and the others remain unexplained. The sample table holds 200,000 to 300,000 clones, of which around 83% were seen once. The ten largest clonotypes hold 9.5% to 15% of the sample. Sequencing was performed on peripheral blood. These receptor sequences come from a woman aged 55-75 years with active or convalescent COVID-19.

The CDR3 DNA reads TGTGCCAGCTCACGCGACAGGGGTGAGGGCTACACCTTC. Protein: CASSRDRGEGYTF. V and J are TRBV18 and TRBJ1-2; 8 nucleotides agree with TRBD1. The CDR3 runs to 13 residues. Germline-derived CDR1 and CDR2 are KGHSH and LQKENI. The trim removed 4 bases at V and 8 bases at J, leaving 6 bases unmatched.

This clone occurred once. The chain employs TRBV7-9 and TRBJ1-6, with D uncertain. The CDR3 loop spans 16 amino acids. In germline, CDR1 is SEHNR, CDR2 FQNEAQ (reference sequence). The V and J ends lost 1 base and 4 bases respectively, with 11 bases between them. The CDR3 coding sequence is TGTGCCAGCAGCTTAGGAATGCAAACATATAATTCACCCCTCCACTTT. This gives the protein CASSLGMQTYNSPLHF.

The V and J genes are TRBV30 and TRBJ1-3, with D maybe TRBD1 (6 bases). The V gene's germline CDR1 is GTSNPN and CDR2 SVGIG (reference sequence). The germline V and J ends were trimmed by 8 bases and 0 bases, with 14 bases remaining between them. The CDR3 contains 14 residues. For the CDR3, the DNA is TGTGCCCGTCAAACAGGGAGCTCTGGAAACACCATATATTTT. Its protein product is CARQTGSSGNTIYF.

This rearrangement joins TRBV15 to TRBJ1-2, with 12 bases lining up with TRBD1. The CDR3 has 19 residues. The germline V gene has CDR1 LNHNV and CDR2 YYDKDF (reference sequence). J gave up 0 bases and V 5 bases, and 13 bases lay outside the gene matches. The CDR3 DNA follows: TGTGCCACCAGCCCAGGAGGGGGACAGGGGGCCATTCCTAACTATGGCTACACCTTC. Its translation: CATSPGGGQGAIPNYGYTF. Variable domain in full (rest from reference TRBV15 and TRBJ1-2): DAMVIQNPRYQVTQFGKPVTLSCSQTLNHNVMYWYQQKSSQAPKLLFHYYDKDFNNEADTPDNFQSRRPNTSFCFLDIRSPGLGDTAMYLCATSPGGGQGAIPNYGYTFGSGTRLTVV.

V usage is TRBV6-6 and J usage is TRBJ2-7; 7 positions match TRBD2. V lost 6 bases and J lost 0; bases outside the gene matches: 11. Germline CDR1 and CDR2: MNHNY and SVGAGI (reference sequence). CDR3 length equals 16 residues. CDR3 amino acids: CASRGLSAGYSYEQYF. CDR3 nucleotides: TGTGCCAGCAGGGGACTATCGGCGGGGTACTCCTACGAGCAGTACTTC.

The chain is built from TRBV11-2 and TRBJ1-1, with D possibly TRBD1 on 6 matching bases. The germline V and J ends were trimmed by 5 bases and 0 bases, with 13 bases remaining between them. There are 15 residues in the CDR3. Germline V gene lookup returns CDR1 SGHAT and CDR2 FQNNGV. The chain's CDR3 is CASSPIGGMNTEAFF. The CDR3 coding sequence is TGTGCCAGCAGCCCCATAGGGGGTATGAACACTGAAGCTTTCTTT.

This clone was recorded only once. The rearrangement joins TRBV6-5 to TRBJ2-7; 9 nucleotides line up with TRBD1. The CDR3 covers 14 residues. CDR1 and CDR2 (germline): MNHEY, SVGAGI. The V segment lost 7 bases and the J segment 0 bases; nucleotides outside the gene matches: 4. In DNA, the CDR3 is TGTGCCAGCATGACAGGGGGAAGCTCCTACGAGCAGTACTTC. Its protein product is CASMTGGSSYEQYF.

The chain is built from TRBV2 and TRBJ1-2, with a tentative D call TRBD1 (5 bases). CDR3 length: 13 amino acids. The V and J ends lost 8 bases and 6 bases respectively, with 16 bases between them. Looked up from germline, CDR1 is SNHLY and CDR2 is FYNNEI. As DNA, the CDR3 is TGTGCCAGCCGTTTGCCCAACAGGAATGGCTACACCTTC. It yields the protein CASRLPNRNGYTF.

The chain couples TRBV12-3 or TRBV12-4 to TRBJ1-2; maybe TRBD1 (5 bases). Trimming stripped 3 bases from V and 1 base from J, with 6 bases between. CDR3 length: 13 residues. The CDR3 nucleotides are TGTGCCAGCAGTTTCAGGGATAACTATGGCTACACCTTC. Translation: CASSFRDNYGYTF.

In its sample, this clone was seen many times. The chain is built from TRBV7-9 and TRBJ2-7, with 9 positions matching TRBD1. This CDR3 spans 13 amino acids. CDR1 is SEHNR, CDR2 FQNEAQ, per germline (reference sequence). The trim removed 5 bases at V and 7 bases at J, leaving 6 bases unmatched. The CDR3 protein is CASSRDRVEEQYF. The CDR3 DNA follows: TGTGCCAGCAGCCGGGACAGGGTGGAGGAGCAGTACTTC.

The rearrangement uses TRBV5-3 and TRBJ1-1, with 9 nucleotides matching TRBD1. TRBV5-3 is annotated as an ORF whose role is uncertain. There are 18 residues in the CDR3. With V trimmed by 4 bases and J by 2 bases, 15 bases remained unmatched. The CDR3 protein is CARSPLFDRGFGNTEAFF. The CDR3 nucleotides are TGTGCCAGAAGCCCCCTGTTTGACAGGGGGTTTGGTAACACTGAAGCTTTCTTT.

The chain uses TRBV2 and TRBJ2-7, with 9 bases that match TRBD2. The CDR3 covers 13 residues. Trimming took 6 bases from V and 7 from J; bases not matched to a gene: 7. In germline, CDR1 is SNHLY, CDR2 FYNNEI. The CDR3 sequence is CASRAGGRGEQYF. CDR3 coding DNA: TGTGCCAGCAGAGCGGGGGGCCGAGGAGAGCAGTACTTC.

This clone was detected a few times. This chain connects TRBV11-2 to TRBJ2-1; the match to TRBD1 covers 8 bases. Germline CDR1 is SGHAT and CDR2 is FQNNGV. The CDR3 spans 17 residues. J gave up 2 bases and V 1 base, and 7 bases lay outside the gene matches. CDR3 sequence reads: CASSLAAGRGPYNEQFF. The CDR3 DNA sequence: TGTGCCAGCAGCTTAGCGGCGGGCAGGGGGCCCTACAATGAGCAGTTCTTC.

The V gene is TRBV6-2 or TRBV6-3, the J gene TRBJ1-5; weak D call: TRBD1 (5 bases). Germline CDR1 is MNHEY and CDR2 is SVGEGT. V lost 0 bases and J 1 base, leaving 19 bases between the germline ends. The CDR3 length is 19 residues. CDR3 region: CASSYSGGSGRRSNQPQHF. CDR3 coding DNA: TGTGCCAGCAGTTACTCGGGGGGGTCAGGGCGTCGGAGCAATCAGCCCCAGCATTTT.

V is TRBV27 and J is TRBJ1-5; no definite D call. Between the trimmed V and J ends, which lost 6 bases and 7 bases, there was a span of 13 bases. The CDR3 runs 13 residues. Germline loops: CDR1 MNHEY, CDR2 SMNVEV (reference sequence). The CDR3 is CASSRREEQPQHF. In nucleotides, the CDR3 is TGTGCCAGCAGCCGCCGTGAGGAGCAGCCCCAGCATTTT.

This clone was observed many times. The chain carries TRBV14 and TRBJ1-1, with D tentatively TRBD1 (5 bases). Germline CDR1 and CDR2: SGHDN and FVKESK. Trimming cost V 6 bases and J 4 bases, with 12 bases left between them. The CDR3 extends over 13 amino acids. The CDR3 DNA is TGTGCCAGCAGACCTCAGGGACTCACTGAAGCTTTCTTT. The encoded protein is CASRPQGLTEAFF.

The V gene is TRBV12-3 or TRBV12-4, the J gene TRBJ1-2; a possible D gene is TRBD1 (5 bases). V lost 6 bases to trimming and J lost 8 bases, with 16 bases between them. The CDR3 totals 13 residues. CDR3 amino acids: CASRPTGARGYTF. DNA of the CDR3: TGTGCCAGCAGACCCACAGGTGCCAGGGGCTACACCTTC.

CDR3 coding DNA: TGTGCCAGCAGCGTAGCGGCAGGGAGGGGTAACTATGGCTACACCTTC. This codes for CASSVAAGRGNYGYTF. This chain uses TRBV9 with TRBJ1-2; TRBD1 might be the D (5 bases). Looked up from germline, CDR1 is SGDLS and CDR2 is YYNGEE. The CDR3 covers 16 residues. Trimming pared 0 bases from V and 1 base from J, leaving 13 bases between.

The rearrangement links TRBV29-1 to TRBJ2-1; TRBD1 matches 11 bases. CDR1 and CDR2 (germline): SQVTM, ANQGSEA. This CDR3 has 14 amino acids. Trimming cost V 4 bases and J 4 bases; bases outside gene matches: 3. CDR3: CSVGGTGGYNEQFF. As DNA, the CDR3 is TGCAGCGTTGGAGGGACAGGGGGGTACAATGAGCAGTTCTTC.

This clone was recorded only once. This chain links TRBV19 with TRBJ1-3, with TRBD1 matching over 9 bases. The length of the CDR3 is 15 residues. Trimming at V came to 3 bases and at J to 4 bases, leaving 4 bases not matched to a gene. Per the germline V gene, CDR1 is LNHDA and CDR2 is SQIVND (reference sequence). This chain's CDR3 is CASSMGTGMGNTIYF. The CDR3 nucleotides read TGTGCCAGTAGTATGGGGACAGGGATGGGAAACACCATATATTTT.

The chain has TRBV19 and TRBJ2-2; D is ambiguous. The CDR3 consists of 15 residues. Trimming pared 3 bases from V and 3 bases from J, leaving 11 bases between. CDR1 LNHDA and CDR2 SQIVND come from the germline V gene (reference sequence). The CDR3, as DNA: TGTGCCAGTAGTATCCCTCGACTGTACACCGGGGAGCTGTTTTTT. As protein: CASSIPRLYTGELFF.

This clone was counted at least ten times. The rearrangement links TRBV28 to TRBJ1-1, with a weak D call TRBD1 (5 bases). Germline lookup yields CDR1 MDHEN and CDR2 SYDVKM. V was cut by 4 bases and J by 1 base, with 13 bases left in between. The CDR3 is 15 amino acids. CDR3 amino acids: CASSSPTVSNTEAFF. DNA of the CDR3: TGTGCCAGCAGTTCTCCGACAGTTTCGAACACTGAAGCTTTCTTT.

The V gene is TRBV2, the J gene TRBJ1-6, with 7 nucleotides matching TRBD1. Germline assignment: CDR1 SNHLY and CDR2 FYNNEI. After removal of 3 bases from V and 10 bases from J, the junction contained 6 bases not matched to a gene. The CDR3 spans 14 residues. CDR3 coding DNA: TGTGCCAGCAGTGAGTCCAGGGGGAGCTCACCCCTCCACTTT. Translated, it gives CASSESRGSSPLHF. Looking up the rest from reference TRBV2 and TRBJ1-6 gives the full variable domain: EPEVTQTPSHQVTQMGQEVILRCVPISNHLYFYWYRQILGQKVEFLVSFYNNEISEKSEIFDDQFSVERPDGSNFTLKIRSTKLEDSAMYFCASSESRGSSPLHFGNGTRLTVT.

This clone appeared a single time. The chain couples TRBV18 to TRBJ1-2; 9 positions agree with TRBD1. There are 13 residues in the CDR3. Trimming took 2 bases from V and 7 from J; bases not matched to a gene: 2. Germline CDR1 reads KGHSH; CDR2 reads LQKENI. The CDR3 reads CASSPTGGSGYTF. CDR3 DNA: TGTGCCAGCTCACCAACAGGGGGCAGTGGCTACACCTTC. The full variable domain, with the rest looked up from reference TRBV18 and TRBJ1-2, is NAGVMQNPRHLVRRRGQEARLRCSPMKGHSHVYWYRQLPEEGLKFMVYLQKENIIDESGMPKERFSAEFPKEGPSILRIQQVVRGDSAAYFCASSPTGGSGYTFGSGTRLTVV.

The gene calls are TRBV9 and TRBJ1-4; 7 bases match TRBD1. The CDR3 spans 14 residues. Trimming took 4 bases from V and 7 from J; bases not matched to a gene: 7. Germline V gene data show CDR1 as SGDLS and CDR2 as YYNGEE. CDR3 region: CASSPSGDSEKLFF. CDR3 DNA sequence: TGTGCCAGCAGCCCCTCAGGGGACAGTGAAAAACTGTTTTTT. The full variable domain, rest sourced from reference TRBV9 and TRBJ1-4, is DSGVTQTPKHLITATGQRVTLRCSPRSGDLSVYWYQQSLDQGLQFLIQYYNGEERAKGNILERFSAQQFPDLHSELNLSSLELGDSALYFCASSPSGDSEKLFFGSGTQLSVL.